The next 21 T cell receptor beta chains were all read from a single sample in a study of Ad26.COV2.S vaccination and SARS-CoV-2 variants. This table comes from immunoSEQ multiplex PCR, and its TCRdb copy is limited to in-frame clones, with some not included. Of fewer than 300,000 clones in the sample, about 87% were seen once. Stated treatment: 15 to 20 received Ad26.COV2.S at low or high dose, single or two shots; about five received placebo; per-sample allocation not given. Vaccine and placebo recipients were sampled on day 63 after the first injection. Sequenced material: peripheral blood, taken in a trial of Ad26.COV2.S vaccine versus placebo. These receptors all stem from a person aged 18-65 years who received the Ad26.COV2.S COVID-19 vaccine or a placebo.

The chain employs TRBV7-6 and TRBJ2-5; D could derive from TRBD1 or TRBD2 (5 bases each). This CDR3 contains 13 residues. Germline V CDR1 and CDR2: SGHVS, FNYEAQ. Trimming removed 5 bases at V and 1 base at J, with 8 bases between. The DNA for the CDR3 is TGTGCCAGCAGCAAGGGACGCCAAGAGACCCAGTACTTC. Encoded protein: CASSKGRQETQYF.

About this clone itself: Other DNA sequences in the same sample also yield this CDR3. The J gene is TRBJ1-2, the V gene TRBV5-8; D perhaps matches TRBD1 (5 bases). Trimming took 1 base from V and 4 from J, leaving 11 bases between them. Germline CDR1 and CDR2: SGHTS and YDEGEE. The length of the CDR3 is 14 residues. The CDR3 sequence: CASSLQGQSYGYTF. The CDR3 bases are TGTGCCAGCAGCTTGCAGGGCCAGTCCTATGGCTACACCTTC.

The CDR3, as DNA: TGCAGCGTTGAAGATACGGGACAGGGGGCCTACGAGCAGTACTTC. It translates to CSVEDTGQGAYEQYF. The chain is built from TRBV29-1 and TRBJ2-7, with TRBD1 matching 11 bases. This CDR3 is 15 amino acids long. Trimming at V came to 0 bases and at J to 2 bases, leaving 3 bases not matched to a gene. Germline CDR1 and CDR2: SQVTM and ANQGSEA.

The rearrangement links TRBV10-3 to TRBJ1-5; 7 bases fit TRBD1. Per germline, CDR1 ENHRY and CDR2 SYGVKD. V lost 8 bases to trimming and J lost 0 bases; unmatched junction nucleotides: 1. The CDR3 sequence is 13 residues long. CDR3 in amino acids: CAIRDSSNQPQHF. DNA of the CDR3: TGTGCCATCCGGGACAGTAGCAATCAGCCCCAGCATTTT.

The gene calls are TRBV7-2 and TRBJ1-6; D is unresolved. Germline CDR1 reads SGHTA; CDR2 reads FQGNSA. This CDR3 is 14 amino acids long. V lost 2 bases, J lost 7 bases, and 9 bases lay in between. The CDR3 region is CASSLRHENSPLHF. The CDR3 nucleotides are TGTGCCAGCAGCTTAAGACACGAAAATTCACCCCTCCACTTT.

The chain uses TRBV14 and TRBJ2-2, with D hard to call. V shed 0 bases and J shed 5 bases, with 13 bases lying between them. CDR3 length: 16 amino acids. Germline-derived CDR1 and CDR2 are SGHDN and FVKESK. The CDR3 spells CASSQEQLVWTGELFF. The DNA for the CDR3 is TGTGCCAGCAGCCAAGAACAGCTAGTTTGGACCGGGGAGCTGTTTTTT.

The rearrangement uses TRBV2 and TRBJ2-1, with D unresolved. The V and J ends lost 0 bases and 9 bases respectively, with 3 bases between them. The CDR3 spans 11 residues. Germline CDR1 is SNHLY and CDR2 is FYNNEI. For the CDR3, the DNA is TGTGCCAGCAGTGAAGCGTTTGAGCAGTTCTTC. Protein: CASSEAFEQFF.

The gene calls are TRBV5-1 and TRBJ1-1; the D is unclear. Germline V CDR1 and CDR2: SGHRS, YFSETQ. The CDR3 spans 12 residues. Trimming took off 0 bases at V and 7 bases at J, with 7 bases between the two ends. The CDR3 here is CASSLAGREAFF. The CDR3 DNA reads TGCGCCAGCAGCTTGGCCGGGCGTGAAGCTTTCTTT.

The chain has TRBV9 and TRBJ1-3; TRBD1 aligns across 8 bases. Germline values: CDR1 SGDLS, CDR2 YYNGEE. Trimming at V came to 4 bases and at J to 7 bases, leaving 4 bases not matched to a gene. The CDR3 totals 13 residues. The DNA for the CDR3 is TGTGCCAGCAGCCCGCGGACAGGGAACACCATATATTTT. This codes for CASSPRTGNTIYF.

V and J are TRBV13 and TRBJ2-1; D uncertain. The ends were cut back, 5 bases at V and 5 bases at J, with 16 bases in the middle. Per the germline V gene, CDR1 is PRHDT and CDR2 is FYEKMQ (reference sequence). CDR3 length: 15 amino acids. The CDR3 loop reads CASSTYRVLDNEQFF. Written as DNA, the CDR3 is TGTGCCAGCAGCACATACCGGGTCCTAGACAATGAGCAGTTCTTC.

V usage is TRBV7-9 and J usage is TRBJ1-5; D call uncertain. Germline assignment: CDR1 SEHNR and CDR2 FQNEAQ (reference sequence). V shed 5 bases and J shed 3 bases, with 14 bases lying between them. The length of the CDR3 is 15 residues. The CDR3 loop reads CASSLDGSNNQPQHF. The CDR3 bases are TGTGCCAGCAGCCTCGATGGATCCAACAATCAGCCCCAGCATTTT.

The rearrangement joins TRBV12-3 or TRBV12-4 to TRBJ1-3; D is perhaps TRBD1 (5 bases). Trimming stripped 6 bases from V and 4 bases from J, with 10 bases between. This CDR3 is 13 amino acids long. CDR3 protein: CASRRGDGNTIYF. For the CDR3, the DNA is TGTGCCAGCAGGCGGGGCGACGGAAACACCATATATTTT.

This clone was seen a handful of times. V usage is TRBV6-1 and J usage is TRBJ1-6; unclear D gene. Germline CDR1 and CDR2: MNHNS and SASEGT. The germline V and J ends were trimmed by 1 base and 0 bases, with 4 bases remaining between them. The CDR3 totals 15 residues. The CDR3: CASSEVDSYNSPLHF. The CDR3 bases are TGTGCCAGCAGTGAAGTGGACTCCTATAATTCACCCCTCCACTTT.

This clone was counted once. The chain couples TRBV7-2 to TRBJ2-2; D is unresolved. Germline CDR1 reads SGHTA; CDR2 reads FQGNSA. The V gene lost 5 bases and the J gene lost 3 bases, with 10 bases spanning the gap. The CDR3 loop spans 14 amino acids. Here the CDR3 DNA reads TGTGCCAGCAGCGTCTTTGGACACACCGGGGAGCTGTTTTTT. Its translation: CASSVFGHTGELFF.

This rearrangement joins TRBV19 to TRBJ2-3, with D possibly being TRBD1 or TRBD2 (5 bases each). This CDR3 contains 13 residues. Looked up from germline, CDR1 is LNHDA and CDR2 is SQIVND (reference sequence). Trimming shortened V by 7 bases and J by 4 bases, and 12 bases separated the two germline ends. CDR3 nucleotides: TGTGCCAGTACTTCCGGGACGGCAGATACGCAGTATTTT. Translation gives CASTSGTADTQYF.

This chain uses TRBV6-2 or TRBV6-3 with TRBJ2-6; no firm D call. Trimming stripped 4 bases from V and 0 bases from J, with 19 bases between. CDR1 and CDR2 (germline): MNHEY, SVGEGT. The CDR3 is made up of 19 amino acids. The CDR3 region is CASSSPLQESFSGANVLTF. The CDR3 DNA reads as TGTGCCAGCAGTTCCCCCCTACAAGAATCTTTCTCTGGGGCCAACGTCCTGACTTTC.

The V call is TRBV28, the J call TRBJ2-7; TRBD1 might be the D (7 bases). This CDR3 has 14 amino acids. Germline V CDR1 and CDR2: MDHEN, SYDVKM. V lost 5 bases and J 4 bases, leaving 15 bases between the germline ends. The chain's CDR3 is CASSRQGGIYEQYF. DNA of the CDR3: TGTGCCAGCAGTCGCCAGGGGGGAATATACGAGCAGTACTTC.

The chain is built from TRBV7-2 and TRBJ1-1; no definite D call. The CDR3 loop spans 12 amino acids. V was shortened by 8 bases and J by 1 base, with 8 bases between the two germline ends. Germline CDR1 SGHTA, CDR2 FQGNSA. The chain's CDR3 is CASARQNTEAFF. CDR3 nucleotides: TGTGCCAGCGCACGACAGAACACTGAAGCTTTCTTT.

The CDR3: CASSPSADRETQYF. In DNA form, the CDR3 reads TGTGCCAGCTCACCATCGGCGGACAGGGAGACCCAGTACTTC. The rearrangement joins TRBV18 to TRBJ2-5, with TRBD1 identical over 7 bases. J gave up 5 bases and V 2 bases, and 5 bases lay outside the gene matches. This CDR3 has 14 amino acids. Germline CDR1 and CDR2: KGHSH and LQKENI.

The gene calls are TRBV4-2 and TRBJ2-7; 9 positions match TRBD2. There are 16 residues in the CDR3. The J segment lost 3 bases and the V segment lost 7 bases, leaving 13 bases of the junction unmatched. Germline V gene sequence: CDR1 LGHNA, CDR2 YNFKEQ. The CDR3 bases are TGTGCCAGCACCCTCATTGGGGCTAGCGGGAACTACGAGCAGTACTTC. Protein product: CASTLIGASGNYEQYF.

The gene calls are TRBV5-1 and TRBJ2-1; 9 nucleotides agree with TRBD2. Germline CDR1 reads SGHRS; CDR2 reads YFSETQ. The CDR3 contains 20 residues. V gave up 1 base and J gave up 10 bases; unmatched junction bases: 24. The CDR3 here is CASSLRGRLAEGRDVTEQFF. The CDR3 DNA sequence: TGCGCCAGCAGCTTGAGGGGCAGACTAGCGGAAGGGAGGGATGTGACCGAGCAGTTCTTC.